Listed below are T cell receptor beta chains from one sample, sequenced in a study of cytomegalovirus exposure and HLA in healthy donors. Method: immunoSEQ multiplex PCR; TCRdb's copy keeps in-frame clones and lacks some. The table lists approximately 100,000 clones, 64% of them singletons. Sequencing was performed on PBMCs. The receptors here all came from a man in his sixties in good health and CMV-seronegative. The CDR3 runs from the conserved cysteine through the conserved F or W. Fields, in order: V gene, clone size, J gene, D gene, CDR3 DNA, CDR3 protein. The D gene is left open where the match is weak. The size field is filled for only some rows; it gives once, few, many or a size class.

V gene: TRBV5-1
clone size: .
J gene: TRBJ1-1
D gene: TRBD1
CDR3 DNA: TGCGCCAGCAGCCCGCAGACAGGGATGAACACTGAAGCTTTCTTT
CDR3 protein: CASSPQTGMNTEAFF

V gene: TRBV6-4
clone size: .
J gene: TRBJ2-3
D gene: TRBD2
CDR3 DNA: TGTGCCAGCAGTGACTCTTCAGCGGGACCAGATACGCAGTATTTT
CDR3 protein: CASSDSSAGPDTQYF

V gene: TRBV27
clone size: few
J gene: TRBJ2-7
D gene: .
CDR3 DNA: TGTGCCAGCAGTTTCGGGGGGCCCTGGGAGCAGTACTTC
CDR3 protein: CASSFGGPWEQYF

V gene: TRBV2
clone size: .
J gene: TRBJ2-1
D gene: .
CDR3 DNA: TGTGCCAGCAGTGTGAAAAGCGGGAATGAGCAGTTCTTC
CDR3 protein: CASSVKSGNEQFF

V gene: TRBV4-2
clone size: .
J gene: TRBJ1-1
D gene: TRBD1
CDR3 DNA: TGTGCCAGCAGCCCCAAGGCCCCCGGGACAGGGGCCAGGGGCACTGAAGCTTTCTTT
CDR3 protein: CASSPKAPGTGARGTEAFF

V gene: TRBV30
clone size: once
J gene: TRBJ2-7
D gene: .
CDR3 DNA: TGTGCCTGGAGTGGGTCACAGTGGGACGAGCAGTACTTC
CDR3 protein: CAWSGSQWDEQYF

V gene: TRBV19
clone size: .
J gene: TRBJ1-4
D gene: .
CDR3 DNA: TGTGCCAGTAGTCCTCAGGGGACAACTAATGGAAAACTGTTTTTT
CDR3 protein: CASSPQGTTNGKLFF

V gene: TRBV6-1
clone size: .
J gene: TRBJ1-1
D gene: .
CDR3 DNA: TGTGCCAGCAGTGGGCTACAGACAGGTGGGGCTGAAGCTTTCTTT
CDR3 protein: CASSGLQTGGAEAFF

V gene: TRBV30
clone size: few
J gene: TRBJ2-5
D gene: .
CDR3 DNA: TGTGCCTGGAATGGGTTAGGGCGGGACCCTAGTGGGACCCAGTACTTC
CDR3 protein: CAWNGLGRDPSGTQYF

V gene: TRBV28
clone size: .
J gene: TRBJ2-2
D gene: TRBD2
CDR3 DNA: TGTGCCACCGTAGCGGGGGCCGGCGCGGGCACCGGGGAGCTGTTTTTT
CDR3 protein: CATVAGAGAGTGELFF

V gene: TRBV5-1
clone size: .
J gene: TRBJ2-1
D gene: .
CDR3 DNA: TGCGCCAGCAGCACCCAGGGTGTTGAGCAGTTCTTC
CDR3 protein: CASSTQGVEQFF

V gene: TRBV11-3
clone size: .
J gene: TRBJ2-1
D gene: TRBD2
CDR3 DNA: TGTGCCAGCAGCCCCCGGGGAGCGGGGGTAAGTAGCTCCTACAATGAGCAGTTCTTC
CDR3 protein: CASSPRGAGVSSSYNEQFF

V gene: TRBV18
clone size: .
J gene: TRBJ2-5
D gene: .
CDR3 DNA: TGTGCCAGCTCACCACCAAATAAAGGAGGGGAGACCCAGTACTTC
CDR3 protein: CASSPPNKGGETQYF

V gene: TRBV9
clone size: .
J gene: TRBJ1-3
D gene: TRBD1
CDR3 DNA: TGTGCCAGCAGCGTAGGGATTCCCGGGACAGGGTTTGGAAACACCATATATTTT
CDR3 protein: CASSVGIPGTGFGNTIYF

V gene: TRBV4-1
clone size: .
J gene: TRBJ1-5
D gene: .
CDR3 DNA: TGCGCCAGCAGCCAAGTTCAGGGTGGGAGCAATCAGCCCCAGCATTTT
CDR3 protein: CASSQVQGGSNQPQHF

V gene: TRBV2
clone size: .
J gene: TRBJ2-4
D gene: TRBD2
CDR3 DNA: TGTGCCAGCAGTGAATCGGGGGGAAACATTCAGTACTTC
CDR3 protein: CASSESGGNIQYF

V gene: TRBV27
clone size: once
J gene: TRBJ1-1
D gene: .
CDR3 DNA: TGTGCCAGCAGTTTAGAGGGAAGCACTGAAGCTTTCTTT
CDR3 protein: CASSLEGSTEAFF

V gene: TRBV28
clone size: .
J gene: TRBJ1-5
D gene: .
CDR3 DNA: TGTGCCAGCCACACAGGGTTGGGGAGCAATCAGCCCCAGCATTTT
CDR3 protein: CASHTGLGSNQPQHF

V gene: TRBV30
clone size: .
J gene: TRBJ1-5
D gene: .
CDR3 DNA: TGTGCCTGGAGTATCCGGGGGTCCGGGCCCCAGCATTTT
CDR3 protein: CAWSIRGSGPQHF

V gene: TRBV29-1
clone size: .
J gene: TRBJ2-5
D gene: TRBD1
CDR3 DNA: TGCAGCGTTGAAGACCCGAACTCAGGGGGCCGGGAGACCCAGTACTTC
CDR3 protein: CSVEDPNSGGRETQYF

V gene: TRBV9
clone size: .
J gene: TRBJ1-3
D gene: TRBD1
CDR3 DNA: TGTGCCAGCAGCGGCGGGCAGGGGGCTCTTGGAAACACCATATATTTT
CDR3 protein: CASSGGQGALGNTIYF